These 26 T cell receptor beta chains were sequenced from one sample in a study of blood T cells in healthy people across ages. PCR was performed a second time for about 7 to 12 cycles using a sample-barcoded 5' primer and a J-beta primer mix. A single record per CDR3 protein comes from TCRdb applying MiXCR to the 5' RACE reads. The data hold 450,000 to 700,000 distinct CDR3 sequences, with approximately 30% observed a single time. The sequenced sample was blood. The receptors come from a woman between 70 and 85 years old in good health.

This clonotype was counted a single time. This chain joins TRBV7-2 and TRBJ2-3; D remains unclear. There are 15 residues in the CDR3. The V gene lost 2 bases and the J gene lost 2 bases, with 11 bases spanning the gap. The germline V gene encodes CDR1 SGHTA and CDR2 FQGNSA. CDR3 bases: TGTGCCAGCAGCTTAAGTAATCCTACCACAGATACGCAGTATTTT. Its translation is CASSLSNPTTDTQYF.

The chain links TRBV19 to TRBJ2-6; TRBD1 might be the D (6 bases). With 4 bases removed from V and 2 bases from J, the gap between germline ends came to 6 bases. Germline CDR1 LNHDA, CDR2 SQIVND (reference sequence). The CDR3 spans 14 residues. CDR3 protein: CASSTGAGANVLTF. For the CDR3, the DNA is TGTGCCAGTAGTACAGGGGCTGGGGCCAACGTCCTGACTTTC.

As DNA, the CDR3 is TGTGCCAGCAGCCTAGGGCTAGATTCCCTTCGTCCTGGAAACACCATATATTTT. Translation gives CASSLGLDSLRPGNTIYF. The rearrangement uses TRBV3-1 and TRBJ1-3, with D uncertain. Trimming removed 4 bases from V and 2 bases from J, with 21 bases in between. Germline V gene data show CDR1 as LGHDT and CDR2 as YNNKEL (reference sequence). This CDR3 is built from 18 residues.

This clonotype appeared a few times. V usage is TRBV29-1 and J usage is TRBJ1-2; maybe TRBD1 (5 bases). The CDR3 totals 14 residues. The germline gives CDR1 SQVTM, CDR2 ANQGSEA. The ends were cut back, 5 bases at V and 6 bases at J, with 19 bases in the middle. The CDR3 loop is CSVLGKGSGDGYTF. The DNA for the CDR3 is TGCAGCGTTCTGGGTAAAGGATCGGGGGATGGCTACACCTTC. The full variable domain, in which reference TRBV29-1 and TRBJ1-2 provide the parts outside the CDR3, is SAVISQKPSRDICQRGTSLTIQCQVDSQVTMMFWYRQQPGQSLTLIATANQGSEATYESGFVIDKFPISRPNLTFSTLTVSNMSPEDSSIYLCSVLGKGSGDGYTFGSGTRLTVV.

This chain joins TRBV6-1 and TRBJ2-4; perhaps TRBD1 as D (7 bases). V was cut by 4 bases and J by 7 bases, with 17 bases left in between. From germline, CDR1 is MNHNS and CDR2 SASEGT. The CDR3 loop spans 15 amino acids. CDR3 in DNA: TGTGCCAGCAGTGTACTACAGGGGACTGGGAACATTCAGTACTTC. Residues: CASSVLQGTGNIQYF.

V is TRBV20-1 and J is TRBJ1-1, with TRBD1 matching 7 bases. CDR3 size: 15 residues. Germline assignment: CDR1 DFQATT and CDR2 SNEGSKA (reference sequence). Unmatched junction bases numbered 11, after V lost 5 bases and J lost 2 bases. CDR3 in amino acids: CSAARVRGGNTEAFF. CDR3 bases: TGCAGTGCTGCTCGGGTGAGAGGGGGCAACACTGAAGCTTTCTTT.

On this clonotype: One junction end disagrees with the germline gene, perhaps due to a read error. The rearrangement uses TRBV10-3 and TRBJ2-5; 9 bases match TRBD2. The DNA end is more similar to TRBJ2-1, so the J call may be wrong. In germline, CDR1 is ENHRY, CDR2 SYGVKD. This CDR3 has 17 amino acids. Here the CDR3 reads CAIGDRALAGAHSEQFF. The CDR3 DNA sequence: TGTGCCATCGGTGACCGGGCGTTAGCGGGGGCCCACAGTGAGCAGTTCTTC.

About this clonotype itself: A read error may account for a junction end that differs from germline. This chain joins TRBV5-5 and TRBJ2-6; the D gene is possibly TRBD1 (5 bases). CDR1 and CDR2 from the germline V gene are SGHKS and YYEKEE (reference sequence). The CDR3 loop spans 15 amino acids. The CDR3 here is CASSLMDPGANALTF. The CDR3 bases are TGTGCCAGCAGCTTGATGGACCCTGGGGCCAACGCCCTGACTTTC. Full variable domain (missing parts from reference TRBV5-5 and TRBJ2-6): DAGVTQSPTHLIKTRGQQVTLRCSPISGHKSVSWYQQVLGQGPQFIFQYYEKEERGRGNFPDRFSARQFPNYSSELNVNALLLGDSALYLCASSLMDPGANALTFGAGSRLTVL.

V usage is TRBV6-2 or TRBV6-3 and J usage is TRBJ1-2; 8 bases match TRBD1. The length of the CDR3 is 16 residues. V shed 3 bases and J 4 bases; nucleotides not matched to a gene: 10. Per germline, CDR1 MNHEY and CDR2 SVGEGT. The CDR3 here is CASSYPQRQGTYGYTF. Written as DNA, the CDR3 is TGTGCCAGCAGTTATCCCCAAAGACAGGGGACCTATGGCTACACCTTC.

CDR3 sequence reads: CASRLAGLGEQFF. The CDR3 region has the DNA TGTGCCAGCAGACTAGCGGGGTTGGGTGAGCAGTTCTTC. The rearrangement joins TRBV2 to TRBJ2-5, with 10 bases aligning to TRBD2. The J call may be wrong; the DNA end is better matched by TRBJ2-1. The CDR3 contains 13 residues. Germline assignment: CDR1 SNHLY and CDR2 FYNNEI.

The chain links TRBV10-3 to TRBJ1-3, with 10 bases lining up with TRBD1. The ends lost 4 bases at V and 0 bases at J; junction bases unmatched: 12. The CDR3 extends over 19 amino acids. Germline V gene sequence: CDR1 ENHRY, CDR2 SYGVKD. The chain's CDR3 is CAISGTGTGVISSGNTIYF. The CDR3 region has the DNA TGTGCCATCAGTGGAACCGGGACAGGGGTGATTAGCTCTGGAAACACCATATATTTT.

The gene calls are TRBV7-2 and TRBJ2-1; D gene unclear. The V gene's germline CDR1 is SGHTA and CDR2 FQGNSA. The CDR3 is 15 residues long. With 2 bases removed from V and 1 base from J, the gap between germline ends came to 9 bases. DNA of the CDR3: TGTGCCAGCAGCTTAAAAATAGGGTCCTACAATGAGCAGTTCTTC. Translated, it gives CASSLKIGSYNEQFF.

This clonotype was counted a few times. The rearrangement uses TRBV7-2 and TRBJ2-1, with 10 bases aligning to TRBD2. V trimming: 4 bases; J trimming: 8 bases; junction bases outside the gene matches: 8. The CDR3 sequence is 15 residues long. The germline V gene encodes CDR1 SGHTA and CDR2 FQGNSA. The CDR3: CASSWGASGGDEQFF. The CDR3 nucleotides are TGTGCCAGCAGCTGGGGGGCTAGCGGGGGCGATGAGCAGTTCTTC.

The chain joins TRBV3-1 to TRBJ2-5, with 11 bases that match TRBD1. The J call may be incorrect, as the DNA end agrees better with TRBJ2-7. CDR3 length equals 16 residues. In germline, CDR1 is LGHDT, CDR2 YNNKEL (reference sequence). CDR3 nucleotides: TGTGCCAGCAGCCGGACCACCGGGACAGGGGGCTACGAGCAGTACTTC. Translated, it gives CASSRTTGTGGYEQYF.

The chain joins TRBV7-2 to TRBJ1-6; 7 positions match TRBD1. The trim removed 6 bases at V and 7 bases at J, leaving 6 bases unmatched. CDR1 and CDR2 (germline): SGHTA, FQGNSA. The length of the CDR3 is 14 residues. The CDR3 is CASRTDRINSPLHF. In DNA, the CDR3 is TGTGCCAGCAGAACGGACAGGATAAATTCACCCCTCCACTTT.

Many counts were recorded for this clonotype. This rearrangement joins TRBV10-3 to TRBJ1-1; D not certain. The V end was cut by 0 bases, the J end by 6 bases, with 17 bases between. Germline V gene data show CDR1 as ENHRY and CDR2 as SYGVKD. The CDR3 runs to 16 residues. The CDR3 is CAISESMSGVTPEAFF. The CDR3 DNA reads as TGTGCCATCAGTGAGTCGATGTCCGGGGTAACCCCTGAAGCTTTCTTT.

The chain is built from TRBV7-2 and TRBJ1-6; tentatively, D is TRBD1 (5 bases). From germline, CDR1 is SGHTA and CDR2 FQGNSA. This CDR3 spans 16 amino acids. Trimming shortened V by 5 bases and J by 0 bases, and 11 bases separated the two germline ends. The CDR3: CASSPHRSSYNSPLHF. CDR3 nucleotides: TGTGCCAGCAGCCCACACAGGAGCTCCTATAATTCACCCCTCCACTTT.

There are many counts of this clonotype. The V call is TRBV10-3, the J call TRBJ2-1, with 9 bases aligning to TRBD2. Germline V gene sequence: CDR1 ENHRY, CDR2 SYGVKD. Trimming cost V 4 bases and J 6 bases; bases outside gene matches: 1. This CDR3 comprises 13 residues. The CDR3 is CAISASGTNEQFF. For the CDR3, the DNA is TGTGCCATCAGTGCTAGCGGGACCAATGAGCAGTTCTTC.

In its sample, this clonotype was seen once. The chain couples TRBV20-1 to TRBJ1-2; D may be TRBD1 (6 bases). CDR3 length equals 15 residues. V dropped 4 bases and J dropped 0 bases, with 15 bases sitting between them. Germline V gene sequence: CDR1 DFQATT, CDR2 SNEGSKA (reference sequence). This chain's CDR3 is CSAIRTELSNYGYTF. The CDR3 DNA sequence: TGCAGTGCTATTAGGACAGAGCTATCTAACTATGGCTACACCTTC.

This clonotype was seen a few times. V gene TRBV7-2 combines with J gene TRBJ1-2; TRBD1 might be the D (6 bases). The CDR3 has 15 residues. Trimming took 2 bases from V and 0 from J, leaving 10 bases between them. Germline CDR1 reads SGHTA; CDR2 reads FQGNSA. CDR3 in DNA: TGTGCCAGCAGCTTAACCGGGACAACTAACTATGGCTACACCTTC. Encoded protein: CASSLTGTTNYGYTF.

The DNA for the CDR3 is TGCGCCAGCAGCCAAGATACGACTAGCGAAGAGACCCAGTACTTC. Translated, it gives CASSQDTTSEETQYF. This chain joins TRBV4-1 and TRBJ2-5, with TRBD2 matching 8 bases. Trimming cost V 0 bases and J 3 bases; bases outside gene matches: 3. The V gene's germline CDR1 is MGHRA and CDR2 YSYEKL. The CDR3 loop spans 15 amino acids.

This chain uses TRBV6-1 with TRBJ2-3; either TRBD1 or TRBD2 may fit D (7 bases each). Trimming took off 6 bases at V and 4 bases at J, with 26 bases between the two ends. The CDR3 consists of 18 residues. Germline V gene sequence: CDR1 MNHNS, CDR2 SASEGT. The DNA for the CDR3 is TGTGCCAGCAGGCGAGGAAACAGGGGAGTCAGCGGGGCAGATACGCAGTATTTT. Protein: CASRRGNRGVSGADTQYF.

The V gene is TRBV20-1, the J gene TRBJ1-5; unclear D gene. The length of the CDR3 is 15 residues. The germline gives CDR1 DFQATT, CDR2 SNEGSKA (reference sequence). Trimming cost V 4 bases and J 0 bases, with 13 bases left between them. CDR3 nucleotide sequence: TGCAGTGCTATTGGCGGGCCTTATAGCAATCAGCCCCAGCATTTT. Translated, it gives CSAIGGPYSNQPQHF.

The V call is TRBV7-2, the J call TRBJ2-5; TRBD1 matches at 8 bases. V lost 3 bases and J lost 2; bases outside the gene matches: 5. This CDR3 is built from 15 residues. The germline CDR1 and CDR2 sequences are SGHTA and FQGNSA. CDR3 DNA sequence: TGTGCCAGCAGCTTGTCGGACAGGGCTCAAGAGACCCAGTACTTC. Residues: CASSLSDRAQETQYF.

This clonotype was found a few times. The CDR3 is CASTPLWLGANVLTF. The CDR3 region has the DNA TGTGCCAGCACCCCCTTATGGCTCGGGGCCAACGTCCTGACTTTC. The rearrangement uses TRBV6-1 and TRBJ2-6; D remains unclear. Germline-derived CDR1 and CDR2 are MNHNS and SASEGT. Trimming stripped 7 bases from V and 4 bases from J, with 14 bases between. This CDR3 comprises 15 residues.

A word on this clonotype: Sequence at one end of the junction differs from germline and may be a read error. The chain has TRBV12-3 or TRBV12-4 and TRBJ1-2; tentative D call: TRBD1 (5 bases). This CDR3 spans 15 amino acids. Written as DNA, the CDR3 is TGTGCCAGCAGTTTTCTTGCTGAGACAGCGTATGCCTACACCTTC. Its translation: CASSFLAETAYAYTF.